This T cell receptor beta chain was retrieved from a study of T cells in Graves' hyperthyroidism and ophthalmopathy. Study in general: It was at initial diagnosis, before any treatment, that peripheral blood was collected.

This CDR3 contains 16 residues. V lost 7 bases and J lost 2; bases outside the gene matches: 13. Amplification of TCR beta CDR3 regions used RNA as the template. TCR CDR3 underwent first-round RT-PCR with the HTBI primer set. TCRdb independently ran MiXCR on the multiplex PCR reads; one entry per CDR3 protein. The sample consists of a few hundred thousand distinct CDR3 sequences, about a sixth of them appearing once. This clonotype was seen only a few times. Its antigen remains unidentified. Study results and caveats: Ophthalmopathy cases were set apart from stable hyperthyroidism by a 13 V-J model. Most expanded thyroid clonotypes above 0.001 also appeared in blood.

Diagnoses were established using clinical symptoms, serum thyroxine and TRAb, thyroid ultrasound and orbital computed tomography. The chain recombines TRBV12-3 or TRBV12-4 with TRBJ2-7; 8 nucleotides line up with TRBD2. The source is a woman aged 18-30 years with Graves' hyperthyroidism. The sequencing input was blood. In nucleotides, the CDR3 is TGTGCCAGCAATTCTCGACTAGCGCTTAACCCCTACGAGCAGTACTTC. Translating it yields CASNSRLALNPYEQYF.